A selection of T cell receptor beta chains follows, all from one sample in a study of blood T cell repertoires in COVID-19. The repertoire was sequenced with immunoSEQ multiplex PCR; TCRdb's copy has only in-frame clones and lacks some. Among hundreds of thousands of clones listed, around 84% were seen once. Specimen: peripheral blood. Every receptor here comes from a man younger than 40 with active or convalescent COVID-19. Each CDR3 is given with its conserved first and last residue. Each record gives: D gene, clone size, V gene, J gene, CDR3 DNA, CDR3 protein. D genes are given only for firm matches. The size entry is marked missing in some rows and otherwise reads once, few, many or a size class.

TRBD1	NA	TRBV11-1	TRBJ2-7	TGTGCCAGCAGCGCCGGACAGGGGACGTACGAGCAGTACTTC	CASSAGQGTYEQYF
NA	few	TRBV10-2	TRBJ2-2	TGCGCCAGCAGTGGGACAGTGAACACCGGGGAGCTGTTTTTT	CASSGTVNTGELFF
NA	NA	TRBV19	TRBJ1-1	TGTGCCAGTAGTATCATCCAGGGGTCCACCATGAACACTGAAGCTTTCTTT	CASSIIQGSTMNTEAFF
NA	few	TRBV11-2	TRBJ2-5	TGTGCCAGCAGCTACGGGGGACAGAAGGGGGAGACCCAGTACTTC	CASSYGGQKGETQYF
NA	NA	TRBV15	TRBJ2-6	TGTGCCACCAGCAGAGATGCGGGTTTCTCTGGGGCCAACGTCCTGACTTTC	CATSRDAGFSGANVLTF
NA	NA	TRBV11-2	TRBJ2-7	TGTGCCAGCAGCAAGGACGGCACAGGGTCCTACGAGCAGTACTTC	CASSKDGTGSYEQYF
NA	NA	TRBV7-3	TRBJ2-1	TGTGCCAGCAGCCCCGGACACGTTAATGAGCAGTTCTTC	CASSPGHVNEQFF
TRBD1	few	TRBV5-1	TRBJ2-5	TGCGCCAGCAAAAGGACAGGGGGATTCCAAGAGACCCAGTACTTC	CASKRTGGFQETQYF
NA	once	TRBV18	TRBJ1-3	TGTGCCAGCTCACCACTGGACAAGGGGAATTCTGGAAACACCATATATTTT	CASSPLDKGNSGNTIYF
NA	NA	TRBV28	TRBJ1-1	TGTGCCGGCCAGGGGAACACTGAAGCTTTCTTT	CAGQGNTEAFF
TRBD2	once	TRBV10-2	TRBJ2-1	TGCGCCAGCAGTGAAAGTGACAGCGGGAGGGGTGAGCAGTTCTTC	CASSESDSGRGEQFF
NA	NA	TRBV3-1/TRBV3-2	TRBJ1-5	TGTGCCAGCAGCCAAGCCGGGAATCAGCCCCAGCATTTT	CASSQAGNQPQHF
NA	NA	TRBV23-1	TRBJ1-1	TGCGCCAGCAGTCAATCTGGACGACAGGAGAACACTGAAGCTTTCTTT	CASSQSGRQENTEAFF
TRBD1	NA	TRBV18	TRBJ1-6	TGTGCCAGCTCACCGGGACAGTATAATTCACCCCTCCACTTT	CASSPGQYNSPLHF
TRBD1	NA	TRBV6-2/TRBV6-3	TRBJ2-4	TGTGCCAGCAGTTACCCTTACCCGGGACAGGGGGGCATTCAGTACTTC	CASSYPYPGQGGIQYF
NA	once	TRBV2	TRBJ2-3	TGTGCCAGCAGTACCCAACTAGCTAGCACAGATACGCAGTATTTT	CASSTQLASTDTQYF
NA	few	TRBV12-3/TRBV12-4	TRBJ1-2	TGTGCCAGCAGTTTGGCTGGGGGGGGCGGCTACACCTTC	CASSLAGGGGYTF
NA	NA	TRBV7-9	TRBJ1-6	TGTGCCAGCAGCATGGGGTTAGGAGGGGCCAGGGATAATTCACCCCTCCACTTT	CASSMGLGGARDNSPLHF
TRBD1	NA	TRBV6-5	TRBJ1-6	TGTGCCAGCAGTTACTCGGAGGACAGGGGAAATTCACCCCTCCACTTT	CASSYSEDRGNSPLHF
TRBD1	NA	TRBV4-3	TRBJ1-1	TGCGCCAGCAGCCAAGGCTCAACTTACAGGGGGAACACTGAAGCTTTCTTT	CASSQGSTYRGNTEAFF
TRBD1	NA	TRBV7-9	TRBJ1-4	TGTGCCAGCAGCCACCCGACAGGGACCCATGAAAAACTGTTTTTT	CASSHPTGTHEKLFF
NA	NA	TRBV2	TRBJ1-1	TGTGCCAGCAGTAACACAGGGAATCGGGACACTGAAGCTTTCTTT	CASSNTGNRDTEAFF
TRBD1	NA	TRBV18	TRBJ2-3	TGTGCCAGCTCACCCCGGGGACAGGGGGGTGCAGATACGCAGTATTTT	CASSPRGQGGADTQYF
NA	NA	TRBV5-4	TRBJ1-1	TGTGCCAGCAGCAGCCCGGCCGGGGAAGCTTTCTTT	CASSSPAGEAFF
NA	NA	TRBV30	TRBJ2-1	TGTGCCTGGAGTGTAAGGGGGGGGCTCTTTTCGGAAAATGAGCAGTTCTTC	CAWSVRGGLFSENEQFF
TRBD2	NA	TRBV19	TRBJ2-5	TGTGCCAGTAGTATTGGGTTGGGACTAGCGGGAGAGACCCAGTACTTC	CASSIGLGLAGETQYF
TRBD1	NA	TRBV7-9	TRBJ1-5	TGTGCCTGGCCCGGGGCAGGGGGGCCTTATAGCAATCAGCCCCAGCATTTT	CAWPGAGGPYSNQPQHF
TRBD1	NA	TRBV6-5	TRBJ1-2	TGTGCCAGCAGGGCCGGGACAGGACACTATGGCTACACCTTC	CASRAGTGHYGYTF
TRBD2	NA	TRBV7-2	TRBJ2-7	TGTGCCAGCAGCTTTAGCGGGTACTCCTACGAGCAGTACTTC	CASSFSGYSYEQYF
TRBD1	NA	TRBV28	TRBJ1-1	TGTGCCAGCACCATCGAGAGACAGGGCAGGACTGAAGCTTTCTTT	CASTIERQGRTEAFF
TRBD2	once	TRBV7-8	TRBJ2-5	TGTGCCAGCAGCTTACACCTAGCGGGCCCCCAAGAGACCCAGTACTTC	CASSLHLAGPQETQYF
TRBD1	NA	TRBV6-2/TRBV6-3	TRBJ2-7	TGTGCCAGCAGTTACCCCTCCAGGACAGGGGGGACCTACGAGCAGTACTTC	CASSYPSRTGGTYEQYF
NA	NA	TRBV4-1	TRBJ2-7	TGCGCCAGCAGCCAAGAGGGCTACCCCCTCGAGCAGTACTTC	CASSQEGYPLEQYF
NA	NA	TRBV3-1/TRBV3-2	TRBJ1-2	TGTGCCAGCAGCCAGGTGGGTCTTCGTCAGGGAAAAGGCTACACCTTC	CASSQVGLRQGKGYTF
NA	NA	TRBV11-2	TRBJ2-1	TGTGCCAGCAGCTTAGATCTTGGCGCTAGCTCCTACAATGAGCAGTTCTTC	CASSLDLGASSYNEQFF
NA	NA	TRBV6-5	TRBJ1-3	TGTGCCAGCAGCCACATGACAGGTGGAAACACCATATATTTT	CASSHMTGGNTIYF
TRBD2	once	TRBV29-1	TRBJ2-3	TGCAGCGTTGGGGGAGGGTGGGGGACAGATACGCAGTATTTT	CSVGGGWGTDTQYF
TRBD2	NA	TRBV7-7	TRBJ2-3	TGTGCTAGCAGCTTAGGCCTGGCGGGAGAAACAGATACGCAGTATTTT	CASSLGLAGETDTQYF
TRBD2	once	TRBV19	TRBJ2-7	TGTGCCAGTAGTTCGCCGGGCGGGGGGGCCTACGAGCAGTACTTC	CASSSPGGGAYEQYF
NA	NA	TRBV2	TRBJ1-3	TGTGCCAGCAAGGCAGGGTCTGGAAACACCATATATTTT	CASKAGSGNTIYF
TRBD2	once	TRBV5-4	TRBJ2-3	TGTGCCAGCAGCCCTGGACTAGCTCTCTTAGATACGCAGTATTTT	CASSPGLALLDTQYF
NA	NA	TRBV21-1	TRBJ1-5	TGTGCCAGCATTTGGACAGGGCCCCTATCTAGCAATCAGCCCCAGCATTTT	CASIWTGPLSSNQPQHF
TRBD2	many	TRBV4-1	TRBJ2-3	TGCGCCAGCAGCCAAGGCGGGGGAGCAACAGATACGCAGTATTTT	CASSQGGGATDTQYF
NA	NA	TRBV19	TRBJ2-5	TGTGCCAGTAGTATAGATTTCAGTCTAGCTCAAGAGACCCAGTACTTC	CASSIDFSLAQETQYF
NA	NA	TRBV11-2	TRBJ1-5	TGTGCCAGCAGCGATGGAGTCAATCAGCCCCAGCATTTT	CASSDGVNQPQHF
TRBD2	NA	TRBV28	TRBJ2-1	TGTGCCAGCAGCAAACTAGCGGATCCCTACAATGAGCAGTTCTTC	CASSKLADPYNEQFF
NA	NA	TRBV6-5	TRBJ1-5	TGTGCCAGCAGTTCACCCTACCGGGGTAGCAATCAGCCCCAGCATTTT	CASSSPYRGSNQPQHF
TRBD1	few	TRBV4-1	TRBJ1-5	TGCGCCAGCAGCTCGCGGGACGGCGGACAGGGTCAGCCCCAGCATTTT	CASSSRDGGQGQPQHF
NA	NA	TRBV5-1	TRBJ2-2	TGCGCCAGCAGCTTGGCTGGTCAGGCGAACACCGGGGAGCTGTTTTTT	CASSLAGQANTGELFF
TRBD1	NA	TRBV28	TRBJ2-7	TGTGCCAGCAGTTTAGAGACAGGGAACGAGCAGTACTTC	CASSLETGNEQYF
NA	NA	TRBV2	TRBJ2-2	TGTGCCAGCAGTGCCAACAGGGCAAACGGGGAGCTGTTTTTT	CASSANRANGELFF
TRBD1	once	TRBV5-6	TRBJ1-2	TGTGCCAGCAGCTTACAGGGGGCTTGGGGCTATGGCTACACCTTC	CASSLQGAWGYGYTF
TRBD1	NA	TRBV6-5	TRBJ2-1	TGTGCCAGCAGGGGGACAGCCGTATACAATGAGCAGTTCTTC	CASRGTAVYNEQFF
TRBD2	NA	TRBV6-6	TRBJ2-3	TGTGCCAGCAGTTACTCGGGGGGGACGCAGTATTTT	CASSYSGGTQYF
NA	few	TRBV10-1	TRBJ1-5	TGCGCCAGCAGTGAGTTCAGAGGACAGCCCCAGCATTTT	CASSEFRGQPQHF